The present entry profiles one T cell receptor (beta chain) with its context. This specimen comes from a study of blood T cell repertoires in COVID-19. About the research overall: Sample material is recorded as cDNA or gDNA derived from T cells, B-cell-depleted T cells, or PBMCs.

The germline V gene has CDR1 SGHDN and CDR2 FVKESK. V was clipped by 2 bases and J by 6 bases, with 11 bases between them. This CDR3 has 13 residues. Original methodology: Using reference gene primer amplification, nucleated cell counts were estimated. Assay: immunoSEQ multiplex PCR; the TCRdb copy retains only in-frame clones and omits some. Clone size and V and J calls were adopted from that table, with D and trimming inferred from the DNA. The sample has about 400,000 clones, about 90% seen once; the top ten hold roughly 1.2%. Source material: peripheral blood. The rearrangement uses TRBV14 and TRBJ2-7; D is perhaps TRBD2 (6 bases). This receptor was identified in a man aged 35 to 55 with acute or convalescent COVID-19. The CDR3 bases are TGTGCCAGCAGCCAATTGGAGGGAGCCGAGCAGTACTTC. Residues: CASSQLEGAEQYF.